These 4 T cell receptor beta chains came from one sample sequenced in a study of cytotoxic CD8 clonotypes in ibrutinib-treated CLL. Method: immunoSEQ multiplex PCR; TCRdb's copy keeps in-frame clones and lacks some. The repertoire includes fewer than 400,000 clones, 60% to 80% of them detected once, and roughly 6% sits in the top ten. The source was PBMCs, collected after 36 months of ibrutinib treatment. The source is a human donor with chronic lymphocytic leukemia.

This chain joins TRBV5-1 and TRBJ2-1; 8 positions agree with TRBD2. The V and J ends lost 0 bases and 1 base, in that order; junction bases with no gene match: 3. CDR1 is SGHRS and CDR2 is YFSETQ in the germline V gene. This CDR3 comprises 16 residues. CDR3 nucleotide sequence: TGCGCCAGCAGCTTGGAGAGCGGGGGATCCTACAATGAGCAGTTCTTC. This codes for CASSLESGGSYNEQFF.

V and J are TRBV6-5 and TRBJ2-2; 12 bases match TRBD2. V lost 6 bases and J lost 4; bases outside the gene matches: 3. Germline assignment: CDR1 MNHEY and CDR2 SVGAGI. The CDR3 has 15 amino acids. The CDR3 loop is CASSRLAGVTGELFF. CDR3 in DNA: TGTGCCAGCAGCAGACTAGCGGGAGTCACCGGGGAGCTGTTTTTT.

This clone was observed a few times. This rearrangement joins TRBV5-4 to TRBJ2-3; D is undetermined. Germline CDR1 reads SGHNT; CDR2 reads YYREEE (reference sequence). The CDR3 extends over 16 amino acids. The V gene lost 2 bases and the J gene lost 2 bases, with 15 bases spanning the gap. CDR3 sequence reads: CASSFEMWQNTDTQYF. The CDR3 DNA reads TGTGCCAGCAGCTTTGAGATGTGGCAAAACACAGATACGCAGTATTTT. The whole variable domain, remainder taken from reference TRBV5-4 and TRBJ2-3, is ETGVTQSPTHLIKTRGQQVTLRCSSQSGHNTVSWYQQALGQGPQFIFQYYREEENGRGNFPPRFSGLQFPNYSSELNVNALELDDSALYLCASSFEMWQNTDTQYFGPGTRLTVL.

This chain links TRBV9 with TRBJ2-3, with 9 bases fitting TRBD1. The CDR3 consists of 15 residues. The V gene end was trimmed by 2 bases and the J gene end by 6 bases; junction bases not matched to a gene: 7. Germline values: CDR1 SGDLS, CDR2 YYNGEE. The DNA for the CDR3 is TGTGCCAGCAGCGTTGGCACAGGGGGCGTGGATACGCAGTATTTT. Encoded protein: CASSVGTGGVDTQYF.